These 16 T cell receptor beta chains originate from one sample sequenced in a study of Graves' ophthalmopathy and Graves' hyperthyroidism. As the template, RNA transcripts were used to amplify TCR beta CDR3 regions. The authors performed first-round RT-PCR with HTBI primers and then a second-round multiplex PCR. MiXCR, applied by TCRdb to the multiplex PCR reads, yields one record per CDR3 protein. The table lists about 200,000 distinct CDR3 sequences, under 30% of them singletons, with 9.1% in the top ten. Sequenced: peripheral blood. The receptors come from a man aged 45 to 65 with Graves' ophthalmopathy.

At least ten counts were recorded for this clonotype. V is TRBV28 and J is TRBJ2-7; D unresolved. This CDR3 is built from 12 residues. V lost 7 bases, J lost 6 bases, and 13 bases lay in between. Germline V gives CDR1 MDHEN, CDR2 SYDVKM. CDR3 sequence (DNA): TGTGCCAGCACCCTGGGATATGGCGAGCAGTACTTC. It specifies CASTLGYGEQYF. Based on the CDR3 plus reference TRBV28 and TRBJ2-7, the full variable domain is DVKVTQSSRYLVKRTGEKVFLECVQDMDHENMFWYRQDPGLGLRLIYFSYDVKMKEKGDIPEGYSVSREKKERFSLILESASTNQTSMYLCASTLGYGEQYFGPGTRLTVT.

This clonotype occurred many times. This chain joins TRBV28 and TRBJ2-7; perhaps TRBD2 as D (5 bases). Germline V gene sequence: CDR1 MDHEN, CDR2 SYDVKM. The CDR3 loop spans 14 amino acids. V was clipped by 8 bases and J by 0 bases, with 14 bases between them. The CDR3 nucleotides are TGTGCCAGCTGCCCGCTGGGAGACTCCTACGAGCAGTACTTC. Amino acids: CASCPLGDSYEQYF.

This clonotype was detected many times. The chain has TRBV2 and TRBJ1-5, with 9 bases that match TRBD1. CDR3 length: 14 residues. The germline V gene encodes CDR1 SNHLY and CDR2 FYNNEI. V lost 7 bases, J lost 6 bases, and 7 bases stayed unmatched. The CDR3 coding sequence is TGTGCCAGCAAGGACAGGGGAGACGGTCAGCCCCAGCATTTT. Translated, it gives CASKDRGDGQPQHF.

This clonotype has at least ten counts. The chain carries TRBV10-1 and TRBJ1-2; 8 bases match TRBD1. The CDR3 extends over 14 amino acids. Germline V gene sequence: CDR1 WNHNN, CDR2 SYGVQD (reference sequence). V was clipped by 11 bases and J by 8 bases; unmatched bases: 16. CDR3 protein: CAPHPGQEFGGYTF. CDR3 sequence (DNA): TGCGCCCCCCACCCGGGACAGGAATTCGGCGGCTACACCTTC.

This clonotype appeared many times. The genes are TRBV6-2 or TRBV6-3 and TRBJ1-5; TRBD1 agrees at 9 bases. Germline CDR1 is MNHEY and CDR2 is SVGEGT. This CDR3 contains 16 residues. Losses at the gene ends were 4 bases for V and 1 base for J; bases not matched to a gene: 5. CDR3 sequence reads: CASSSPGQGSNQPQHF. In DNA, the CDR3 is TGTGCCAGCAGTTCCCCGGGACAGGGAAGCAATCAGCCCCAGCATTTT.

The chain joins TRBV19 to TRBJ2-1; D may correspond to TRBD1 or TRBD2 (5 bases each). The CDR3 loop spans 15 amino acids. Trimming stripped 6 bases from V and 0 bases from J, with 12 bases between. The V gene's germline CDR1 is LNHDA and CDR2 SQIVND (reference sequence). The CDR3 DNA reads TGTGCCAGTAGCCTGGGGGTCCCCTCCTACAATGAGCAGTTCTTC. This encodes CASSLGVPSYNEQFF.

Ten or more counts support this clonotype. V usage is TRBV12-3 or TRBV12-4 and J usage is TRBJ2-7; no clear D. This CDR3 region has 13 residues. Trimming stripped 3 bases from V and 1 base from J, with 7 bases between. CDR3 bases: TGTGCCAGCAGTTTTGGTCTATCCTACGAGCAGTACTTC. This encodes CASSFGLSYEQYF.

This clonotype ranks as medium-sized (0.01 to 0.1%). The chain uses TRBV6-1 and TRBJ2-7; 9 bases map to TRBD1. The J segment lost 6 bases and the V segment lost 6 bases, leaving 12 bases of the junction unmatched. Germline CDR1 is MNHNS and CDR2 is SASEGT. The CDR3 runs to 15 residues. This chain's CDR3 is CASRNTGTGRSEQYF. The CDR3 nucleotides are TGTGCCAGCAGGAACACCGGGACAGGGAGGTCCGAGCAGTACTTC.

For this clonotype: Germline is not matched at one junction end, which may reflect a read error. The chain has TRBV12-3 or TRBV12-4 and TRBJ1-1, with a possible D match to TRBD1 (6 bases). CDR3 length: 14 residues. Here the CDR3 reads CATSPRGRNTEAFF. In nucleotides, the CDR3 is TGTGCCACCAGTCCCAGGGGACGGAACACTGAAGCTTTCTTT.

This clonotype was counted many times. V usage is TRBV6-6 and J usage is TRBJ2-7; possibly TRBD1 for D (5 bases). CDR1 and CDR2 (germline): MNHNY, SVGAGI (reference sequence). The V and J ends lost 6 bases and 3 bases respectively, with 24 bases between them. CDR3 length equals 17 residues. Written as DNA, the CDR3 is TGTGCCAGCAGCCTAAGTGAAGAGTCTCAGGGCAACTACGAGCAGTACTTC. Translating gives CASSLSEESQGNYEQYF.

This clonotype has a handful of counts. The V and J genes are TRBV7-2 and TRBJ2-7, with 7 bases aligning to TRBD1. The J segment lost 7 bases and the V segment lost 1 base, leaving 13 bases of the junction unmatched. The CDR3 sequence is 16 residues long. CDR1 SGHTA and CDR2 FQGNSA come from the germline V gene. DNA of the CDR3: TGTGCCAGCAGCTTAGGAGGCAGGGGGTCGAACGGGGAGCAGTACTTC. Its protein product is CASSLGGRGSNGEQYF.

The V and J genes are TRBV11-2 and TRBJ1-2; TRBD1 is a possible D gene (6 bases). There are 16 residues in the CDR3. Germline CDR1 and CDR2: SGHAT and FQNNGV. V was shortened by 5 bases and J by 2 bases, with 18 bases between the two germline ends. The CDR3 region is CASSNIRTVKNYGYTF. CDR3 in DNA: TGTGCCAGCAGCAACATCCGGACAGTAAAAAACTATGGCTACACCTTC.

The chain joins TRBV6-1 to TRBJ1-2; no reliable D call. From germline, CDR1 is MNHNS and CDR2 SASEGT. This CDR3 is built from 11 residues. Trimming removed 6 bases at V and 5 bases at J, with 7 bases between. The DNA of the CDR3 is TGTGCCAGCAGGGTTGATTATGGCTACACCTTC. It encodes CASRVDYGYTF.

This clonotype was picked up many times. The rearrangement links TRBV28 to TRBJ1-2; D gene uncertain. The ends were cut back, 6 bases at V and 8 bases at J, with 13 bases in the middle. The V gene's germline CDR1 is MDHEN and CDR2 SYDVKM. The CDR3 covers 12 residues. The CDR3 here is CASRPGRRGYTF. As DNA, the CDR3 is TGTGCCAGCAGACCGGGCCGAAGGGGCTACACCTTC.

This clonotype was seen many times. This rearrangement joins TRBV12-5 to TRBJ1-3, with 8 bases identical to TRBD1. With V trimmed by 4 bases and J by 2 bases, 7 bases remained unmatched. The V gene's germline CDR1 is LGHNT and CDR2 FRNRAP. The CDR3 consists of 16 residues. The chain's CDR3 is CASGSVTGATGNTIYF. The CDR3 DNA sequence: TGTGCTAGTGGTTCGGTGACAGGGGCTACTGGAAACACCATATATTTT.

This clonotype was counted at least ten times. The chain is built from TRBV2 and TRBJ2-7; 7 nucleotides agree with TRBD1. The trim removed 6 bases at V and 5 bases at J, leaving 7 bases unmatched. This CDR3 contains 13 residues. The germline CDR1 and CDR2 sequences are SNHLY and FYNNEI. The CDR3 region has the DNA TGTGCCAGCAGCCAAACGGGACAGAACGAGCAGTACTTC. It specifies CASSQTGQNEQYF. Complete variable domain (other parts from reference TRBV2 and TRBJ2-7): EPEVTQTPSHQVTQMGQEVILRCVPISNHLYFYWYRQILGQKVEFLVSFYNNEISEKSEIFDDQFSVERPDGSNFTLKIRSTKLEDSAMYFCASSQTGQNEQYFGPGTRLTVT.